The next 30 T cell receptor beta chains were all read from a single sample in a study of cytomegalovirus exposure and HLA in healthy donors. In the PCR, 60 Vbeta and 13 Jbeta primers were used. The data were produced by immunoSEQ multiplex PCR, yet TCRdb's version contains in-frame clones alone and is incomplete. The sample lists 200,000 or so clones, 65% to 85% occurring once. Sequences were obtained from PBMCs. The receptors originated from a woman aged 25 to 39 in good health and CMV-seropositive.

The genes are TRBV5-1 and TRBJ2-1, with 7 bases aligning to TRBD2. Trimming took 4 bases from V and 2 from J; bases not matched to a gene: 12. Germline loops: CDR1 SGHRS, CDR2 YFSETQ. This CDR3 is 17 amino acids long. CDR3 region: CASSPRGGSRAYNEQFF. Here the CDR3 DNA reads TGCGCCAGCAGCCCCCGTGGCGGGAGTCGAGCCTACAATGAGCAGTTCTTC.

This clone has just a few counts. The V call is TRBV13, the J call TRBJ1-2; D is perhaps TRBD1 (6 bases). The CDR3 consists of 12 residues. Germline V gives CDR1 PRHDT, CDR2 FYEKMQ (reference sequence). Trimming shortened V by 6 bases and J by 8 bases, and 13 bases separated the two germline ends. CDR3 residues: CASSSAGGGYTF. In DNA form, the CDR3 reads TGTGCCAGCAGTTCAGCGGGGGGCGGCTACACCTTC. Full variable domain (rest looked up from reference TRBV13 and TRBJ1-2): AAGVIQSPRHLIKEKRETATLKCYPIPRHDTVYWYQQGPGQDPQFLISFYEKMQSDKGSIPDRFSAQQFSDYHSELNMSSLELGDSALYFCASSSAGGGYTFGSGTRLTVV.

This clone occurred once. This chain links TRBV7-6 with TRBJ2-7; 10 bases align to TRBD1. The CDR3 sequence is 14 residues long. The V gene's germline CDR1 is SGHVS and CDR2 FNYEAQ. The junction had 7 bases not matched to a gene; V was cut back by 8 bases and J by 3 bases. The CDR3 nucleotides read TGTGCCAGCTCCAGGGACAGGGGTAACTACGAGCAGTACTTC. Amino acids: CASSRDRGNYEQYF.

This clone occurred a few times. The V and J genes are TRBV5-6 and TRBJ2-3; 8 nucleotides match TRBD1. The germline V gene encodes CDR1 SGHDT and CDR2 YYEEEE. J was trimmed by 5 bases and V by 4 bases; bases with no gene match: 6. This CDR3 is built from 14 residues. The chain's CDR3 is CASSQGAWIDTQYF. For the CDR3, the DNA is TGTGCCAGCAGCCAGGGGGCGTGGATAGATACGCAGTATTTT. Full variable domain (missing parts from reference TRBV5-6 and TRBJ2-3): DAGVTQSPTHLIKTRGQQVTLRCSPKSGHDTVSWYQQALGQGPQFIFQYYEEEERQRGNFPDRFSGHQFPNYSSELNVNALLLGDSALYLCASSQGAWIDTQYFGPGTRLTVL.

The rearrangement uses TRBV6-6 and TRBJ1-2, with D possibly being TRBD1 (6 bases). The CDR3 totals 14 residues. Trimming removed 7 bases from V and 0 bases from J, with 12 bases in between. Germline CDR1 MNHNY, CDR2 SVGAGI (reference sequence). The CDR3, as DNA: TGTGCCAGCACTAAGGACAGAGCTAACTATGGCTACACCTTC. This gives the protein CASTKDRANYGYTF.

The chain links TRBV29-1 to TRBJ2-7, with D possibly TRBD1 on 5 matching bases. The CDR3 has 12 amino acids. V was shortened by 1 base and J by 2 bases, with 6 bases between the two germline ends. Germline V gene sequence: CDR1 SQVTM, CDR2 ANQGSEA. For the CDR3, the DNA is TGCAGCGTTGAAGTAGGGGCCTACGAGCAGTACTTC. Its protein is CSVEVGAYEQYF.

This chain joins TRBV28 and TRBJ1-5, with D perhaps matching TRBD1 (6 bases). CDR1 and CDR2 (germline): MDHEN, SYDVKM. The CDR3 is 15 amino acids. With 2 bases removed from V and 6 bases from J, the gap between germline ends came to 14 bases. This CDR3 reads CASSLRAGVLQPQHF. DNA for the CDR3: TGTGCCAGCAGTTTAAGGGCAGGGGTTCTTCAGCCCCAGCATTTT.

The rearrangement uses TRBV4-1 and TRBJ2-1; possible D gene TRBD2, 5 bases. Germline V lookup: CDR1 MGHRA, CDR2 YSYEKL. With 1 base removed from V and 1 base from J, the gap between germline ends came to 8 bases. There are 15 residues in the CDR3. The CDR3: CASSQGAGSYNEQFF. The CDR3 DNA follows: TGCGCCAGCAGCCAAGGTGCGGGTTCCTACAATGAGCAGTTCTTC.

This rearrangement joins TRBV19 to TRBJ1-1; D is perhaps TRBD1 (5 bases). Germline CDR1 reads LNHDA; CDR2 reads SQIVND (reference sequence). The CDR3 totals 14 residues. V shed 4 bases and J shed 5 bases, with 14 bases lying between them. The chain's CDR3 is CASSNGAVGTEAFF. CDR3 in DNA: TGTGCCAGTAGTAATGGGGCAGTAGGAACTGAAGCTTTCTTT.

The chain links TRBV6-5 to TRBJ1-5; D is ambiguous. From germline, CDR1 is MNHEY and CDR2 SVGAGI. This CDR3 is 14 amino acids long. The V end lost 0 bases, the J end lost 5 bases, and 8 bases lay between the germline ends. Here the CDR3 DNA reads TGTGCCAGCAGTTACTCGAGAGGGTATCAGCCCCAGCATTTT. Translated: CASSYSRGYQPQHF.

This clone was counted between two and nine times. In DNA form, the CDR3 reads TGTGCCAGCAGCGCGGGACAGAGCTCCTACGAGCAGTACTTC. The encoded protein is CASSAGQSSYEQYF. This chain connects TRBV5-4 to TRBJ2-7; a possible D gene is TRBD1 (7 bases). CDR1 and CDR2 from the germline V gene are SGHNT and YYREEE (reference sequence). The CDR3 is made up of 14 amino acids. Trimming removed 4 bases from V and 0 bases from J, with 11 bases in between.

This clone was seen more than once but under ten times. For the CDR3, the DNA is TGTGCCAGCAGCCCTAGCGGGATCAACAATGAGCAGTTCTTC. Its translation: CASSPSGINNEQFF. V gene TRBV7-9 combines with J gene TRBJ2-1; 9 nucleotides match TRBD2. After removal of 5 bases from V and 5 bases from J, the junction contained 4 bases not matched to a gene. Germline V gene data show CDR1 as SEHNR and CDR2 as FQNEAQ (reference sequence). The CDR3 has 14 amino acids.

This clone was seen many times. The chain employs TRBV10-3 and TRBJ1-1; D gene ambiguous. CDR3 size: 13 residues. Germline V lookup: CDR1 ENHRY, CDR2 SYGVKD. The V end was cut by 3 bases, the J end by 6 bases, with 11 bases between. CDR3 DNA: TGTGCCATCAGTGATCAAGGAGTCCCTGAAGCTTTCTTT. Amino acid sequence: CAISDQGVPEAFF.

This clone has only a few counts. CDR3 DNA: TGTGCCAGCAGCCGAGCGGGGATCACAGATACGCAGTATTTT. This encodes CASSRAGITDTQYF. The V gene is TRBV7-2, the J gene TRBJ2-3, with 7 nucleotides matching TRBD2. This CDR3 contains 14 residues. Germline lookup yields CDR1 SGHTA and CDR2 FQGNSA. J was trimmed by 2 bases and V by 5 bases; bases with no gene match: 4.

V usage is TRBV4-3 and J usage is TRBJ2-1; no reliable D call. The CDR3 length is 18 residues. Trimming left V 4 bases short and J 0 bases short, with 19 bases between. The germline V gene encodes CDR1 LGHNA and CDR2 YSLEER. The CDR3 sequence: CASSRWPMGVSSYNEQFF. In DNA, the CDR3 is TGCGCCAGCAGCCGATGGCCCATGGGCGTGAGCTCCTACAATGAGCAGTTCTTC.

V gene TRBV19 combines with J gene TRBJ2-1; possibly TRBD2 for D (5 bases). The CDR3 extends over 17 amino acids. The germline gives CDR1 LNHDA, CDR2 SQIVND (reference sequence). The V end lost 6 bases, the J end lost 0 bases, and 18 bases lay between the germline ends. The CDR3 nucleotides are TGTGCCAGTAGCCGGACTGACCTCGGGAACTCCTACAATGAGCAGTTCTTC. Translating it yields CASSRTDLGNSYNEQFF.

The J gene is TRBJ2-6, the V gene TRBV5-1, with 9 bases lining up with TRBD2. The CDR3 has 16 amino acids. With 4 bases clipped from V and 0 bases from J, the junction kept 2 bases outside the gene matches. From germline, CDR1 is SGHRS and CDR2 YFSETQ. CDR3: CASSLAGPSGANVLTF. DNA of the CDR3: TGCGCCAGCAGCCTAGCGGGGCCCTCTGGGGCCAACGTCCTGACTTTC.

The rearrangement links TRBV11-2 to TRBJ2-5; tentative D call: TRBD2 (6 bases). Between the trimmed V and J ends, which lost 5 bases and 9 bases, there was a span of 16 bases. This CDR3 is built from 13 residues. The V gene's germline CDR1 is SGHAT and CDR2 FQNNGV. The CDR3 protein is CASSETDWGAQYF. CDR3 DNA: TGTGCCAGCAGCGAGACAGATTGGGGGGCCCAGTACTTC.

V and J are TRBV15 and TRBJ1-1; TRBD1 might be the D (5 bases). The CDR3 has 12 residues. Germline loops: CDR1 LNHNV, CDR2 YYDKDF (reference sequence). Trimming cost V 1 base and J 10 bases, with 10 bases left between them. The CDR3: CATSRAGEVAFF. CDR3 sequence (DNA): TGTGCCACCAGCAGAGCGGGGGAGGTAGCTTTCTTT.

V and J are TRBV5-1 and TRBJ1-1, with D uncertain. With 0 bases removed from V and 1 base from J, the gap between germline ends came to 13 bases. The CDR3 is 16 amino acids. Germline CDR1 SGHRS, CDR2 YFSETQ. The CDR3 bases are TGCGCCAGCAGCTTGGATCCAAGCCGCCGGAACACTGAAGCTTTCTTT. Translated, it gives CASSLDPSRRNTEAFF. Supplemented by reference TRBV5-1 and TRBJ1-1, the full variable domain reads KAGVTQTPRYLIKTRGQQVTLSCSPISGHRSVSWYQQTPGQGLQFLFEYFSETQRNKGNFPGRFSGRQFSNSRSEMNVSTLELGDSALYLCASSLDPSRRNTEAFFGQGTRLTVV.

In its sample, this clone was seen once. This sequence joins TRBV10-1 and TRBJ2-1, with TRBD2 matching over 7 bases. Trimming removed 4 bases from V and 9 bases from J; junction bases left unmatched: 9. The CDR3 loop spans 14 amino acids. Germline V lookup: CDR1 WNHNN, CDR2 SYGVQD (reference sequence). CDR3 loop: CASSGLAGAGEQFF. Here the CDR3 DNA reads TGCGCCAGCAGTGGGTTAGCGGGTGCCGGTGAGCAGTTCTTC.

The chain uses TRBV6-6 and TRBJ2-1; D call uncertain. The CDR3 covers 12 residues. Trimming cost V 2 bases and J 10 bases, with 9 bases left between them. Germline V lookup: CDR1 MNHNY, CDR2 SVGAGI (reference sequence). CDR3 nucleotides: TGTGCCAGCAGTTACCAGGTGCGCGAGCAGTTCTTC. Residues: CASSYQVREQFF.

This chain joins TRBV7-9 and TRBJ2-7; a weak D match, TRBD2 (5 bases). The germline gives CDR1 SEHNR, CDR2 FQNEAQ (reference sequence). With 2 bases removed from V and 2 bases from J, the gap between germline ends came to 10 bases. The CDR3 has 14 amino acids. The chain's CDR3 is CASSLQDLAYEQYF. The CDR3 DNA follows: TGTGCCAGCAGCTTACAGGACTTAGCCTACGAGCAGTACTTC.

The chain recombines TRBV5-1 with TRBJ1-5; TRBD1 agrees at 7 bases. V trimming: 4 bases; J trimming: 7 bases; junction bases outside the gene matches: 8. The germline gives CDR1 SGHRS, CDR2 YFSETQ. CDR3 length: 14 amino acids. DNA of the CDR3: TGCGCCAGCAGCATTGGGACAGTGGGCCAGCCCCAGCATTTT. It is translated as CASSIGTVGQPQHF.

The chain is built from TRBV5-4 and TRBJ2-7; D perhaps matches TRBD2 (7 bases). This CDR3 is 15 amino acids long. Germline loops: CDR1 SGHNT, CDR2 YYREEE (reference sequence). V lost 0 bases to trimming and J lost 1 base, with 11 bases between them. This CDR3 reads CASSLVGGGSYEQYF. The CDR3 DNA sequence: TGTGCCAGCAGCTTGGTAGGGGGGGGTTCCTACGAGCAGTACTTC.

The count of this clone is one. The chain recombines TRBV6-6 with TRBJ1-2; 7 nucleotides agree with TRBD1. This CDR3 has 14 amino acids. Germline CDR1 MNHNY, CDR2 SVGAGI (reference sequence). Trimming cost V 6 bases and J 5 bases; bases outside gene matches: 9. CDR3 amino acids: CASRSDRVSYGYTF. Written as DNA, the CDR3 is TGTGCCAGCAGGTCCGACAGGGTATCGTATGGCTACACCTTC.

The CDR3 nucleotides are TGTGCCAGTAGGCTCGGGAGTCCAAATGAAAAACTGTTTTTT. Translation: CASRLGSPNEKLFF. This sequence joins TRBV19 and TRBJ1-4; no clear D. The CDR3 consists of 14 residues. Trimming took off 6 bases at V and 5 bases at J, with 13 bases between the two ends. Germline loops: CDR1 LNHDA, CDR2 SQIVND (reference sequence).

The chain links TRBV4-3 to TRBJ1-6, with TRBD1 as a possible D gene (6 bases). V was clipped by 0 bases and J by 3 bases, with 18 bases between them. Germline V lookup: CDR1 LGHNA, CDR2 YSLEER. The CDR3 totals 19 residues. For the CDR3, the DNA is TGCGCCAGCAGCCAAGAAAATCCGACACGACAGGACTATAATTCACCCCTCCACTTT. This encodes CASSQENPTRQDYNSPLHF.

V gene TRBV27 combines with J gene TRBJ1-6; D is perhaps TRBD1 (6 bases). Germline V gene lookup returns CDR1 MNHEY and CDR2 SMNVEV (reference sequence). The CDR3 contains 14 residues. V lost 6 bases and J lost 11, with 17 bases in between. The CDR3 loop is CASRRDTVLAPLHF. In DNA, the CDR3 is TGTGCCAGCAGAAGGGACACGGTTTTGGCACCCCTCCACTTT.

The chain has TRBV7-2 and TRBJ2-1; 9 bases fit TRBD2. Germline-derived CDR1 and CDR2 are SGHTA and FQGNSA. This CDR3 is built from 15 residues. V lost 3 bases to trimming and J lost 0 bases; unmatched junction nucleotides: 0. The CDR3 nucleotides are TGTGCCAGCAGCTTTAGCGGGAGCTCCTACAATGAGCAGTTCTTC. Amino acid sequence: CASSFSGSSYNEQFF.